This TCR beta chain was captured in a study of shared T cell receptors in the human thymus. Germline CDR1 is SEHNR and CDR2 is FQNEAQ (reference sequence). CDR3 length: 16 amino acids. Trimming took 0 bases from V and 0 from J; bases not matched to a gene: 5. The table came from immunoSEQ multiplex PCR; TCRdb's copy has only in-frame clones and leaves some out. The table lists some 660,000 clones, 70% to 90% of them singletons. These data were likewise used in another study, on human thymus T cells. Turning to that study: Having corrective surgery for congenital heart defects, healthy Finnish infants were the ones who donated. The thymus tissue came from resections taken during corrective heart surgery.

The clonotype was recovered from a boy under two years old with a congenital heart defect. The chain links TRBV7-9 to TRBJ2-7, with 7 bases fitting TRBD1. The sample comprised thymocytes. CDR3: CASSLAGGDSSYEQYF. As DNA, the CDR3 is TGTGCCAGCAGCTTAGCAGGGGGCGACTCCTCCTACGAGCAGTACTTC.